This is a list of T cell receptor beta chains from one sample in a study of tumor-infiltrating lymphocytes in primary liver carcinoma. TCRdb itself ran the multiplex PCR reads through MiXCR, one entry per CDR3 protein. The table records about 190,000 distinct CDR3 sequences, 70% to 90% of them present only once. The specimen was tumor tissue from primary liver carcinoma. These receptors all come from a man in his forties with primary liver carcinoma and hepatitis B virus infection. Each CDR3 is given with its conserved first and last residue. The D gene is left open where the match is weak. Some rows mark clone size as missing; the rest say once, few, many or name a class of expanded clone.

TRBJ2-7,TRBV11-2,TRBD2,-,CASSLAPSGGGYEQCF,TGTGCCAGTAGCTTAGCCCCTAGCGGGGGGGGCTACGAGCAGTGCTTC
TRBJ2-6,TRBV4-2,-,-,CANSQEGSGRGANVLTF,TGCGCCAACAGCCAAGAAGGGTCAGGGCGCGGGGCCAACGTCCTGACTTTC
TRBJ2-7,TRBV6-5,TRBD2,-,CASSRGVAGGKQYF,TGTGCCAGCAGTCGTGGAGTAGCGGGAGGTAAGCAGTACTTC
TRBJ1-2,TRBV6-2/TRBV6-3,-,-,CASSYLDKGDYTF,TGTGCCAGCAGTTATCTAGACAAAGGCGACTACACCTTC
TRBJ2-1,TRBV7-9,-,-,CASSIENNEQFF,TGTGCCAGCAGCATTGAGAACAATGAACAGTTCTTC
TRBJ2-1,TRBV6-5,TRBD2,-,CATSPFGREGQNEQFF,TGTGCCACTAGCCCCTTCGGGCGGGAGGGCCAGAATGAGCAGTTCTTC
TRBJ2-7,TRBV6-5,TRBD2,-,CASKQTSGNEQYF,TGTGCCAGTAAACAGACTAGCGGCAATGAGCAGTACTTC
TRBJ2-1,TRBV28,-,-,CASSLSGYNEQFF,TGTGCCAGCAGCTTATCGGGTTACAACGAGCAGTTCTTC
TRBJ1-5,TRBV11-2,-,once,CASSLVGLTWSNQLQHF,TGTGCCAGCAGCTTAGTAGGGTTAACATGGAGCAATCAGCTCCAGCATTTT
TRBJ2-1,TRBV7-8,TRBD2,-,CASSLFVTSWYNEQFF,TGTGCCAGCAGCTTATTTGTGACTAGCTGGTACAACGAGCAGTTCTTC
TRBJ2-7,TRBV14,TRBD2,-,CASSPQGGAGEQYF,TGTGCCAGCAGCCCTCAGGGAGGGGCGGGTGAGCAGTACTTC
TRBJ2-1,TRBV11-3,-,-,CVGSLDIQGGQQFF,TGTGTCGGCAGCTTAGACATACAGGGCGGCCAGCAGTTCTTC
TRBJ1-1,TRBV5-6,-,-,CAGSFPGLIPIEAFF,TGTGCCGGCAGCTTTCCGGGTCTTATTCCCATTGAAGCTTTCTTT
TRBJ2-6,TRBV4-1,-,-,CASSQPGQCVGGAIVLTF,TGCGCCAGCAGCCAACCGGGACAGTGTGTCGGAGGGGCCATCGTCCTGACTTTC
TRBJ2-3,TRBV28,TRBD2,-,CASLGGAGESTDTQYF,TGTGCCAGCCTGGGAGGAGCGGGAGAGAGCACAGATACGCAATATTTT
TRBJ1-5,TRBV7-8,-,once,CANSLTTGINQPQHF,TGTGCCAACAGCTTAACTACCGGGATAAATCAGCCCCAGCATTTT
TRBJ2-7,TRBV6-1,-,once,CASTPRTGPGSYEQYF,TGTGCCAGCACCCCCCGGACGGGACCGGGCTCCTACGAGCAGTACTTC
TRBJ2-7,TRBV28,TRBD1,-,CANSTQGPVYEQYF,TGTGCCAACAGCACACAGGGGCCGGTCTACGAGCAGTACTTC
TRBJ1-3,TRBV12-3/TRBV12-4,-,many,CASSRAAGGRHTIYF,TGTGCCAGCAGTCGTGCAGCGGGGGGGAGGCACACCATATATTTT
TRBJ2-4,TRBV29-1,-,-,CSVEKAVLANNIQYF,TGCAGCGTTGAAAAGGCGGTTCTGGCCAACAACATTCAGTACTTC
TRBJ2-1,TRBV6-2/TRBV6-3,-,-,CASSQSPAGIDEQFF,TGTGCCAGCAGTCAATCCCCCGCGGGGATCGATGAGCAGTTCTTC
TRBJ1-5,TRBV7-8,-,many,CASSERGKTTNQPQHF,TGTGCCAGCAGCGAGCGGGGTAAAACTACGAATCAGCCCCAGCATTTT
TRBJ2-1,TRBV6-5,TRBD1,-,CASSQRQGGRQFF,TGTGCCAGCAGTCAACGACAGGGGGGTAGGCAGTTCTTC
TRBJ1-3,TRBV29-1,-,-,CSVEGDGNIIYF,TGCAGTGTTGAGGGAGATGGAAACATCATATATTTT
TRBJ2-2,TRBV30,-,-,CAWSVFGARELFF,TGTGCCTGGAGTGTGTTCGGGGCCAGGGAGCTGTTTTTT
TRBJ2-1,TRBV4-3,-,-,CASSQEPMGISYNEQFF,TGCGCCAGCAGCCAAGAGCCCATGGGGATATCCTACAATGAGCAGTTCTTC
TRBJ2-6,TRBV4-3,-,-,CASSQAGQFRSNVLTF,TGCGCCAGCAGCCAAGCAGGACAGTTCCGGTCCAACGTCCTGACTTTC
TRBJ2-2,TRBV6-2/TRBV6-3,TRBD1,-,CTSMDRGGGEMFF,TGTACCAGCATGGACAGGGGGGGCGGGGAGATGTTTTTT
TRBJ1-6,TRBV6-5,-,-,CASSYSIQGHSPFHF,TGTGCCAGCAGTTACTCAATCCAGGGTCATTCACCATTCCACTTT
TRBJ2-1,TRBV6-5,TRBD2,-,CTSRSSGKAFNEQFF,TGTACTAGCAGGTCCAGCGGGAAAGCCTTCAATGAGCAGTTCTTC
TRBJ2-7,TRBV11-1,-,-,CASSLFRDSSYEQYF,TGCGCCAGCAGCTTATTCCGGGACTCCTCCTACGAGCAGTATTTC
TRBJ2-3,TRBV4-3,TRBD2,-,CASSQRGLAGGPSTVTRYF,TGCGCCAGCAGCCAAAGGGGACTAGCGGGAGGGCCTAGCACTGTTACACGGTATTTT
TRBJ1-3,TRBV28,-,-,CASSGNPGTTNSGNTIYF,TGTGCCAGCAGTGGCAACCCAGGCACCACGAACTCTGGAAACACCATATATTTC
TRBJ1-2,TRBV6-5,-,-,CASRTQGTANYCYTF,TGTGCCAGCAGGACACAGGGAACCGCTAACTATTGCTACACCTTC
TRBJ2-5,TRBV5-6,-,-,CASSLDARQETQHF,TGTGCCAGCAGCTTGGATGCTAGGCAAGAGACCCAGCACTTC
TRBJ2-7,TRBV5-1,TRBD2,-,CASSLSLAGQNYEQYF,TGCGCCAGCAGCTTGTCACTAGCGGGGCAAAACTACGAGCAGTACTTC
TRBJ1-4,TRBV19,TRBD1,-,CASRPLVSGGAELFF,TGTGCCAGTAGGCCCCTCGTATCAGGGGGCGCCGAACTGTTTTTT